The clone carrying this TCR beta chain has just a few counts. Its antigen is not identified. The sample originates from a study of cytomegalovirus exposure and HLA in healthy donors. Notes on the study in general: Analysis was performed later, and it showed HLA-associated TCR beta chains to be more clonally expanded than equally common others.

PCR primers comprised 60 Vbeta and 13 Jbeta primers. Methods used by the authors: In a later analysis, around 87 million unique TCR beta chains included roughly 11 million shared by two or more donors. Sequencing used immunoSEQ multiplex PCR; TCRdb keeps in-frame clones, though not all of them. V, J and clone size are taken as reported in that table, and D and trimming were inferred from the DNA itself. The sample includes about 190,000 clones, around 83% of them seen just once. V lost 7 bases and J lost 2; bases outside the gene matches: 13. This CDR3 region has 16 residues. Germline assignment: CDR1 SGHNT and CDR2 YYREEE (reference sequence).

The receptor was derived from a woman between 18 and 29 years old in good health and CMV-seronegative. The J gene is TRBJ2-7, the V gene TRBV5-4; 9 bases line up with TRBD1. Sequencing used PBMCs. CDR3 sequence: CASHQLQGALTYEQYF. In DNA, the CDR3 is TGTGCCAGCCATCAACTACAGGGGGCCCTAACCTACGAGCAGTACTTC.